The source of this TCR beta chain is a study of shared clonotypes between healthy human individuals. Looking at the study overall: Serving as donors were a couple of women and a few men, whose ages spanned 18 to 49.

In germline, CDR1 is SGHNT, CDR2 YYREEE (reference sequence). The CDR3 is 13 residues long. J was trimmed by 4 bases and V by 2 bases; bases with no gene match: 0. Study-level findings and limits: Shared clonotypes across all four donors exceeded non-shared ones in generation probability.

On this clone: Antigen specificity is unknown.

The study ran the assay at deep level. Only in-frame clones appear in the TCRdb table, and some are missing; sequencing was by immunoSEQ multiplex PCR. The sample contains roughly 1 million clones, about 80% of which appear only once. The chain has TRBV5-4 and TRBJ2-3; 8 positions match TRBD2. This sequence originates from a young man in good health. Some clones in this sample may be carry-over from other donors' samples. Sequencing was carried out using memory CD4+ T cells from PBMCs. The subset: CD45RA-negative fraction. The CDR3 nucleotides are TGTGCCAGCAGCTTTAGCGGGGCAGATACGCAGTATTTT. Translation gives CASSFSGADTQYF.